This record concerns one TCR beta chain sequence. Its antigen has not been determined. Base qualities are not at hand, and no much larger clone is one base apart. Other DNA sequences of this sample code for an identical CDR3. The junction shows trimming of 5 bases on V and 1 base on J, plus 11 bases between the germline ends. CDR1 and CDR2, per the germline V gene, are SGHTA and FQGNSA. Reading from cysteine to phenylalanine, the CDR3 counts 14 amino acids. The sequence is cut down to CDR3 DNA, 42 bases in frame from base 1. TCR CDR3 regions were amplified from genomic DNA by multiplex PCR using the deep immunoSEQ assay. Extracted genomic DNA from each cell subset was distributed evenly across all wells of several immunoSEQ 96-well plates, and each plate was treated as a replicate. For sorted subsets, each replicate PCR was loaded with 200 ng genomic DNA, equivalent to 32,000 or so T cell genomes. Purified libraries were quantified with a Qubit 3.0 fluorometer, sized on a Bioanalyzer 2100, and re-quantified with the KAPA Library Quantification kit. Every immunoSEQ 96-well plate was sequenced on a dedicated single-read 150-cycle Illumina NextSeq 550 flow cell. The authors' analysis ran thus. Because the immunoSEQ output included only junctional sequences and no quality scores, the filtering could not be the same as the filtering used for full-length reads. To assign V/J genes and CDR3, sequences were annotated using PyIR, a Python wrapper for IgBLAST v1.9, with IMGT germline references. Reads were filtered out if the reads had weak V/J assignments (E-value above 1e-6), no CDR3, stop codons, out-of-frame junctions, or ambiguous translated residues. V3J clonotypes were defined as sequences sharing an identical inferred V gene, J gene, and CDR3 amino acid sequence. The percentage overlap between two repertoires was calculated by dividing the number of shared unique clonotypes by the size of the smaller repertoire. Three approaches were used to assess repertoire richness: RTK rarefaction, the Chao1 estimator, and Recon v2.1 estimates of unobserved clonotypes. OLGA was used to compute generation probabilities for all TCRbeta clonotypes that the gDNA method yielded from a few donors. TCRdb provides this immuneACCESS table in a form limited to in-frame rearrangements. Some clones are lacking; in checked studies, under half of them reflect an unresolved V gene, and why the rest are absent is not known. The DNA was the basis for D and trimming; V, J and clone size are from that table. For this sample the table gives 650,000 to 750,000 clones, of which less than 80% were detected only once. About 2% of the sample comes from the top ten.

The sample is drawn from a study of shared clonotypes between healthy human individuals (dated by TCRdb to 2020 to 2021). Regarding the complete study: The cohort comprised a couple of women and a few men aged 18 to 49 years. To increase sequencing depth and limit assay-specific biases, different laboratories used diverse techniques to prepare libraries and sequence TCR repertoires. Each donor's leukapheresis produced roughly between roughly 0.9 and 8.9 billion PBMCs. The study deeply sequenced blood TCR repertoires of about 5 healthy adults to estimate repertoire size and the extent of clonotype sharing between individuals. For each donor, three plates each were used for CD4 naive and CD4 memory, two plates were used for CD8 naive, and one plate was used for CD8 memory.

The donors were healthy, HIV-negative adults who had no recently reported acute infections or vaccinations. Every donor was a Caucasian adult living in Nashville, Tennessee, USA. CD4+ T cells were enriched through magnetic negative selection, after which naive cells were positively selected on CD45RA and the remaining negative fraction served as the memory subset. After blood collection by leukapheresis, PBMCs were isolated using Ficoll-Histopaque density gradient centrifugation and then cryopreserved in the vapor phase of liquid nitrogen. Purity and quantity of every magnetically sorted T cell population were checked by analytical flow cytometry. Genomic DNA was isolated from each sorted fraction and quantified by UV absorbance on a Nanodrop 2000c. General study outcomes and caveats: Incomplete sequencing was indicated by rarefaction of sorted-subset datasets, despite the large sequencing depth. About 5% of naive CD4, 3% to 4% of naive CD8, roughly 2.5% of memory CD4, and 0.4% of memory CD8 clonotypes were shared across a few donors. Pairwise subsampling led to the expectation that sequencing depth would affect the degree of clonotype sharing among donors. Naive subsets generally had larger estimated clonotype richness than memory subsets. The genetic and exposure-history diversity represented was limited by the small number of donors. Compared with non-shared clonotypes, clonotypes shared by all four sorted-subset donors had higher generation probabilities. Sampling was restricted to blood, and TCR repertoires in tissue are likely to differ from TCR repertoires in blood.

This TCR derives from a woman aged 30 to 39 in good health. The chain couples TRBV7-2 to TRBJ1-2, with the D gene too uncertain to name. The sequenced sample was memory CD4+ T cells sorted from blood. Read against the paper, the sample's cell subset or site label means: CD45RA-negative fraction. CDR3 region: CASSPQRDNYGYTF. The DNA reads TGTGCCAGCAGCCCACAGAGGGATAACTATGGCTACACCTTC.